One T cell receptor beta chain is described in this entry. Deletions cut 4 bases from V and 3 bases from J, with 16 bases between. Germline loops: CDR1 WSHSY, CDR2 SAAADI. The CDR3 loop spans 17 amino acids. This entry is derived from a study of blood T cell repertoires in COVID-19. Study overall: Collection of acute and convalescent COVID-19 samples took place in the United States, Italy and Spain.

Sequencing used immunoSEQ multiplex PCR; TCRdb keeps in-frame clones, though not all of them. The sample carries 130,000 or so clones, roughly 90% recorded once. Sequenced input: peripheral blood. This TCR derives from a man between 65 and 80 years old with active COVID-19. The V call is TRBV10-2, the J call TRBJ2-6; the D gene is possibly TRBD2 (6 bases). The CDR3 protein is CASSGGGSTVGANVLTF. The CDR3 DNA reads TGCGCCAGCAGTGGGGGAGGATCGACAGTTGGGGCCAACGTCCTGACTTTC.